These T cell receptor beta chains were read from a single sample in a study of tumor-infiltrating lymphocytes in primary liver carcinoma. A single record per CDR3 protein comes from TCRdb applying MiXCR to the multiplex PCR reads. The data hold almost 200,000 distinct CDR3 sequences, with 65% observed a single time. Sample: peripheral blood. These receptors were obtained from a woman aged 60-75 years with primary liver carcinoma and hepatitis B virus infection. Both conserved end residues are part of each CDR3. D genes are given only for firm matches. The size entry is marked missing in some rows and otherwise reads once, few, many or a size class.

d_call: NA
j_call: TRBJ2-7
clone_size: NA
v_call: TRBV11-2
cdr3_nt: TGTGCCAGCAATCTTGGCGGGACCCACTACGAGCAGTACTTC
cdr3_aa: CASNLGGTHYEQYF

d_call: NA
j_call: TRBJ1-5
clone_size: NA
v_call: TRBV10-3
cdr3_nt: TGTGCCATCAGTAAGAGGAATCAGCCCCAGCATTTT
cdr3_aa: CAISKRNQPQHF

d_call: TRBD2
j_call: TRBJ2-3
clone_size: NA
v_call: TRBV6-2/TRBV6-3
cdr3_nt: TGTGCCAGCAGATCCAACGGTAGCGGGAGGTCAGATACGCAGTATTTT
cdr3_aa: CASRSNGSGRSDTQYF

d_call: TRBD2
j_call: TRBJ2-5
clone_size: NA
v_call: TRBV29-1
cdr3_nt: TGCAGCGTTGAAGGGACTAGCGGGTACCTAGAGACTCAGTACTTC
cdr3_aa: CSVEGTSGYLETQYF

d_call: NA
j_call: TRBJ2-2
clone_size: few
v_call: TRBV7-9
cdr3_nt: TGTGCCAGCAGCTTAGCGGGAAACACCGGGGAGCTGTTTTTT
cdr3_aa: CASSLAGNTGELFF

d_call: TRBD2
j_call: TRBJ2-1
clone_size: NA
v_call: TRBV5-6
cdr3_nt: TGTGCCAGCAGCCCCTTTAAGGGACTAGCGGGATACAATGAGCAGTTGTTC
cdr3_aa: CASSPFKGLAGYNEQLF

d_call: NA
j_call: TRBJ1-2
clone_size: NA
v_call: TRBV7-9
cdr3_nt: TGTGCCAGCAGCTTAGCGTCTGGGGGAGATGGCTACACCTTC
cdr3_aa: CASSLASGGDGYTF

d_call: NA
j_call: TRBJ1-1
clone_size: NA
v_call: TRBV6-2/TRBV6-3
cdr3_nt: TGTGCCAGCAGTTACAGGCTTAGGGGGGCGGCTGAAGCTTTCTTT
cdr3_aa: CASSYRLRGAAEAFF

d_call: TRBD1
j_call: TRBJ2-1
clone_size: few
v_call: TRBV7-8
cdr3_nt: TGTGCCAGCAGCAAAGGACAGGGGGCGGGTAATGAGCAGTTCTTC
cdr3_aa: CASSKGQGAGNEQFF

d_call: NA
j_call: TRBJ2-3
clone_size: NA
v_call: TRBV10-3
cdr3_nt: TGTGCCATCAGGGGCGTAGCAGCCAGCACAGATACGCAGTATTTT
cdr3_aa: CAIRGVAASTDTQYF

d_call: TRBD2
j_call: TRBJ2-7
clone_size: NA
v_call: TRBV11-2
cdr3_nt: TGTACCAGCCGCCATGGCGGGAGAGGCTACGAGGAGTACTTC
cdr3_aa: CTSRHGGRGYEEYF

d_call: NA
j_call: TRBJ1-1
clone_size: NA
v_call: TRBV6-2/TRBV6-3
cdr3_nt: TGTGCCAGCAGTCACTCGCGGCAGAACACTGAAGCTTTCTTT
cdr3_aa: CASSHSRQNTEAFF

d_call: NA
j_call: TRBJ2-3
clone_size: NA
v_call: TRBV11-2
cdr3_nt: TGTGCCAGCAGCTTAGCTACAGTTAGCTCAGATACGCACTATTTT
cdr3_aa: CASSLATVSSDTHYF

d_call: NA
j_call: TRBJ2-7
clone_size: NA
v_call: TRBV12-3/TRBV12-4
cdr3_nt: TGTACCAGCAGTTTGCATGGGGCCAGGGAGCAGTACTTC
cdr3_aa: CTSSLHGAREQYF

d_call: NA
j_call: TRBJ2-7
clone_size: once
v_call: TRBV11-2
cdr3_nt: TGTGCCAGCGGCCCGAGCGGGTTCTACGAGCAGTACTTC
cdr3_aa: CASGPSGFYEQYF

d_call: NA
j_call: TRBJ1-2
clone_size: NA
v_call: TRBV20-1
cdr3_nt: TGCAGTGCGAACCCAGGCGGATATGGCTACACCTTC
cdr3_aa: CSANPGGYGYTF

d_call: NA
j_call: TRBJ1-2
clone_size: many
v_call: TRBV5-6
cdr3_nt: TGTGCCAGCAGCCCCGAACGAGACTATGGCTACACCTTC
cdr3_aa: CASSPERDYGYTF

d_call: NA
j_call: TRBJ2-2
clone_size: NA
v_call: TRBV11-1
cdr3_nt: TGTGCCAGCAGCCAAACCCGGGGCACAACCGGGGAGCTGTTTTTT
cdr3_aa: CASSQTRGTTGELFF

d_call: NA
j_call: TRBJ2-7
clone_size: many
v_call: TRBV29-1
cdr3_nt: TGCAGCGTTGAGTTCCCAGGGGACGAGCAGTACTTC
cdr3_aa: CSVEFPGDEQYF

d_call: NA
j_call: TRBJ2-7
clone_size: NA
v_call: TRBV11-2
cdr3_nt: TGTGCCAGCAGCTCAAATCGGGGGCCTAGCTCCGAGCAGTACTTC
cdr3_aa: CASSSNRGPSSEQYF

d_call: NA
j_call: TRBJ2-6
clone_size: many
v_call: TRBV29-1
cdr3_nt: TGCAGCGCCCGTAAGTCTGGGGCCAACGTCCTGACTTTC
cdr3_aa: CSARKSGANVLTF

d_call: TRBD2
j_call: TRBJ2-5
clone_size: NA
v_call: TRBV11-2
cdr3_nt: TGTGCCAGCAGCTACTCCTACGGTAGCGGGAGAGAGACCCAGTACTTC
cdr3_aa: CASSYSYGSGRETQYF

d_call: NA
j_call: TRBJ1-4
clone_size: NA
v_call: TRBV6-1
cdr3_nt: TGTGCCAGCAGTGAAGCGCGCGGGACGGGGGCCGAAAAACCGTTTTTT
cdr3_aa: CASSEARGTGAEKPFF

d_call: NA
j_call: TRBJ2-3
clone_size: NA
v_call: TRBV11-2
cdr3_nt: TGTGCCAGCAGCTTAGAATATCGGAGGACGCAGTTTTTT
cdr3_aa: CASSLEYRRTQFF

d_call: NA
j_call: TRBJ1-2
clone_size: NA
v_call: TRBV28
cdr3_nt: TGTGCCAGCAGTTTACCCCGACCTCCTTATGACTACACCTTC
cdr3_aa: CASSLPRPPYDYTF

d_call: NA
j_call: TRBJ1-1
clone_size: NA
v_call: TRBV11-2
cdr3_nt: TGTGCTAGCAGCTTAAAGAGGAACACTGAAGCTTTCTTT
cdr3_aa: CASSLKRNTEAFF

d_call: NA
j_call: TRBJ1-4
clone_size: few
v_call: TRBV4-2
cdr3_nt: TGTGCCAGCAGCCAAGATGTGGGGGGTGGTAATGAAAAACTGTTTTTT
cdr3_aa: CASSQDVGGGNEKLFF

d_call: TRBD2
j_call: TRBJ2-1
clone_size: NA
v_call: TRBV29-1
cdr3_nt: TGCAGCATTGTCGGGACTAGCGGGAGAAATGAGCAGTTCTTC
cdr3_aa: CSIVGTSGRNEQFF

d_call: TRBD1
j_call: TRBJ1-4
clone_size: NA
v_call: TRBV11-3
cdr3_nt: TGTACCAGCAGCTTCCGACAGGGGCTAGGGGCAACTAATGAAAGACTGTTTTTT
cdr3_aa: CTSSFRQGLGATNERLFF

d_call: NA
j_call: TRBJ1-1
clone_size: NA
v_call: TRBV9
cdr3_nt: TGTGCCAGCAGCACCACAGGGTTTGGTAACACTGAAGCTTTATTT
cdr3_aa: CASSTTGFGNTEALF

d_call: NA
j_call: TRBJ2-2
clone_size: many
v_call: TRBV7-8
cdr3_nt: TGTGCCAGCAGCTTAGAGGTCGGGGAGCTGTTTTTT
cdr3_aa: CASSLEVGELFF

d_call: NA
j_call: TRBJ2-1
clone_size: few
v_call: TRBV7-9
cdr3_nt: TGTGCCAGCAGCACGGGACGGTACAATGAGCAGTTCTTC
cdr3_aa: CASSTGRYNEQFF

d_call: TRBD2
j_call: TRBJ2-5
clone_size: NA
v_call: TRBV7-9
cdr3_nt: TGTGCCACCAGCTTTAGGCTAGCGGGAGGCACCCAAGAGACCCAGTACTTC
cdr3_aa: CATSFRLAGGTQETQYF

d_call: TRBD2
j_call: TRBJ2-1
clone_size: once
v_call: TRBV12-3/TRBV12-4
cdr3_nt: TGTGCCAGTGTTAGTCTTGGGACAAGCGGGAGAGGGGGGAGCTCCTACAATGAGCAGTTCTTC
cdr3_aa: CASVSLGTSGRGGSSYNEQFF

d_call: TRBD1
j_call: TRBJ1-1
clone_size: NA
v_call: TRBV6-5
cdr3_nt: TGTGCCAGCAGTTACGGACAGGGGACGAACACTGAAGCTTTCTTT
cdr3_aa: CASSYGQGTNTEAFF

d_call: NA
j_call: TRBJ1-6
clone_size: NA
v_call: TRBV6-1
cdr3_nt: TGTGCCAGCAAAGAAGAGGGCTCCTATAATTCATCCCTCCACTTT
cdr3_aa: CASKEEGSYNSSLHF

d_call: TRBD1
j_call: TRBJ2-7
clone_size: NA
v_call: TRBV20-1
cdr3_nt: TGCAGTGCCGGGGGACAGGGGGCCATCGGAACGTACGAGCAGTACTTC
cdr3_aa: CSAGGQGAIGTYEQYF

d_call: NA
j_call: TRBJ1-1
clone_size: NA
v_call: TRBV6-2/TRBV6-3
cdr3_nt: TGTGTCAGCACTGCGACAGCGAACACAGAAGCTTTCTTT
cdr3_aa: CVSTATANTEAFF

d_call: NA
j_call: TRBJ2-5
clone_size: NA
v_call: TRBV11-2
cdr3_nt: TGTGCCAGCAGCCAAACCGGGACCCTCACCCCCCGAGAGATCCTGTACTTC
cdr3_aa: CASSQTGTLTPREILYF

d_call: NA
j_call: TRBJ2-7
clone_size: NA
v_call: TRBV11-2
cdr3_nt: TGTGCCAACAGCTTGTGGATAGGCGACTCCTACGAGCAGTACTTC
cdr3_aa: CANSLWIGDSYEQYF

d_call: TRBD1
j_call: TRBJ1-3
clone_size: few
v_call: TRBV12-3/TRBV12-4
cdr3_nt: TGTGCCAGCAACCCTTTCCCAGGGGGCTCTGGAAACACCATATATTTT
cdr3_aa: CASNPFPGGSGNTIYF

d_call: NA
j_call: TRBJ1-2
clone_size: NA
v_call: TRBV7-9
cdr3_nt: TGTGCCAGCGGCTTTGAGAACTCAGGTGGCTACACCTTC
cdr3_aa: CASGFENSGGYTF

d_call: TRBD1
j_call: TRBJ1-5
clone_size: NA
v_call: TRBV30
cdr3_nt: TGTGCCTGTAGTGTGGGACAGGGTACAATAAGCAATCAGCCCCAGCATTTT
cdr3_aa: CACSVGQGTISNQPQHF

d_call: TRBD1
j_call: TRBJ2-7
clone_size: NA
v_call: TRBV6-2/TRBV6-3
cdr3_nt: TGTGCCAGCAGTTACCCGAACGCCAGGGGGAACACGTACGAGCAGTACTTC
cdr3_aa: CASSYPNARGNTYEQYF